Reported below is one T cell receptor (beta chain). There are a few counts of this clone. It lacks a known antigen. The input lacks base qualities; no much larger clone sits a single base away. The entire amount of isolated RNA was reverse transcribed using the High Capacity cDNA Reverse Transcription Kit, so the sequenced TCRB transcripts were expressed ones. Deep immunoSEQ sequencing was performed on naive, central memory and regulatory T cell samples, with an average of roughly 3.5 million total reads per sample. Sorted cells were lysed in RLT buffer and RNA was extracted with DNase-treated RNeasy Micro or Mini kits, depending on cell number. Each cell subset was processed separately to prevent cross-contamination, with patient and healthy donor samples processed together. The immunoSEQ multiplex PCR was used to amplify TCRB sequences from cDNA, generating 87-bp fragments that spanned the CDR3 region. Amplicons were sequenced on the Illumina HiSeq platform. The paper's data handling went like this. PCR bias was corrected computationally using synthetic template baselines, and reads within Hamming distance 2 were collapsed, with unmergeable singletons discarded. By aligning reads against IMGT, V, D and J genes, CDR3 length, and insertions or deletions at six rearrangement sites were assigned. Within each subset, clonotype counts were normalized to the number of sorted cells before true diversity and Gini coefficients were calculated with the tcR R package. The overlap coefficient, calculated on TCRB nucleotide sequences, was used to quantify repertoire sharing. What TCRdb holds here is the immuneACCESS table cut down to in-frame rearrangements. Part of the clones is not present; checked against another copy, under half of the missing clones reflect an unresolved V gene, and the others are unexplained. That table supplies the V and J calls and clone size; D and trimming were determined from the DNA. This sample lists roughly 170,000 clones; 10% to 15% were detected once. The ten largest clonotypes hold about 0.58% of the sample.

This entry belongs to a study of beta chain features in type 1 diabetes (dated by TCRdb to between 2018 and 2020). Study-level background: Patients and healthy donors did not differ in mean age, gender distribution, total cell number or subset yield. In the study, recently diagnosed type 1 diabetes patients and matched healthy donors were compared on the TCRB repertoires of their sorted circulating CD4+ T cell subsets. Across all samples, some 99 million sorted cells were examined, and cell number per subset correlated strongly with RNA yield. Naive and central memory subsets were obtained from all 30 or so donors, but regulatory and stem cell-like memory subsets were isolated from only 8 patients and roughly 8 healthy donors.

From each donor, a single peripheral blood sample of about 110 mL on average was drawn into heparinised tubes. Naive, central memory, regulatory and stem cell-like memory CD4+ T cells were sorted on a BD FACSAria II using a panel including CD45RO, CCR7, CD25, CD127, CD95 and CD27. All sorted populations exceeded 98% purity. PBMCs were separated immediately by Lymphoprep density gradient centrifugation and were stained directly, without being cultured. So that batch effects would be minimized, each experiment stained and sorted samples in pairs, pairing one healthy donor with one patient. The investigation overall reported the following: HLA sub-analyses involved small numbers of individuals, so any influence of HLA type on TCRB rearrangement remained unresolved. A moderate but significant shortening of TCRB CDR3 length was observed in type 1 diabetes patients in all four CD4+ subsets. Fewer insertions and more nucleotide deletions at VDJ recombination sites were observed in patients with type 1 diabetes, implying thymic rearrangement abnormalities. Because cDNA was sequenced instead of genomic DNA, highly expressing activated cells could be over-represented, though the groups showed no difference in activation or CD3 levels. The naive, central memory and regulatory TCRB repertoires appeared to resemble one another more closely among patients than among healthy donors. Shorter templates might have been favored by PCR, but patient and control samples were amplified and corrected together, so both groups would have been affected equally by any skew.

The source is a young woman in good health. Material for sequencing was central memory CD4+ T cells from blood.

In nucleotides, the sequence is TGTGCCAGCAGGGGAGCTAGCACAGATACGCAGTATTTT. The resulting protein is CASRGASTDTQYF. The chain is assembled from TRBV2 and TRBJ2-3; the D gene is perhaps TRBD2, on 5 matching bases. The CDR3 has 13 amino acids, counting the end cysteine and phenylalanine. The only DNA kept is the CDR3, 39 bases in frame from the first base. Via the germline V gene, CDR1 is SNHLY and CDR2 FYNNEI. V is cut by 6 bases and J by 0 bases, and the space between the germline ends is 7 bases.